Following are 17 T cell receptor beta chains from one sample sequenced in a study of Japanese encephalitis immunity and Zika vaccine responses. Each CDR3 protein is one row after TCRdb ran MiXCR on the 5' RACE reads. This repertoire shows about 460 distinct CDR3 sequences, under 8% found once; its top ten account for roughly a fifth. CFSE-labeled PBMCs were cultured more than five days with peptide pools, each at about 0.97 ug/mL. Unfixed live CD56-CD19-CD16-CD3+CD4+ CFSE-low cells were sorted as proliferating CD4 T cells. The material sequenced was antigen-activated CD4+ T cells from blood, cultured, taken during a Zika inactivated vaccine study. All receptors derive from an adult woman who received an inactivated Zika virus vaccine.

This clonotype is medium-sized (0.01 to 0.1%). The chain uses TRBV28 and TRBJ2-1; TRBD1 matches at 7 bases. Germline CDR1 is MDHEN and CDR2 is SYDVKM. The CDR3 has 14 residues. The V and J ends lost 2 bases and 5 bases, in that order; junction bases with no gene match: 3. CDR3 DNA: TGTGCCAGCAGTTTAGACAGGGTAGACAATGAGCAGTTCTTC. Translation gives CASSLDRVDNEQFF.

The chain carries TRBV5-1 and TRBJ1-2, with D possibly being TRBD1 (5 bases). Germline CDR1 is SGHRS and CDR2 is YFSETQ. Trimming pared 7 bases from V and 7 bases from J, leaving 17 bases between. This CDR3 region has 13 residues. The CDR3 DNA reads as TGCGCCAGCGGCCAAGTGGGACGTCCTGGCTACACCTTC. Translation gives CASGQVGRPGYTF.

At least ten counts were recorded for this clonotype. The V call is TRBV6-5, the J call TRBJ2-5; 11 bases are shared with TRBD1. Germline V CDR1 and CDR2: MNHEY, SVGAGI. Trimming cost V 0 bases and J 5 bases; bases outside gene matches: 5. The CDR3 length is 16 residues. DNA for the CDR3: TGTGCCAGCAGTTACTCTGGCGGGACAGGGGGGGAGACCCAGTACTTC. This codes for CASSYSGGTGGETQYF.

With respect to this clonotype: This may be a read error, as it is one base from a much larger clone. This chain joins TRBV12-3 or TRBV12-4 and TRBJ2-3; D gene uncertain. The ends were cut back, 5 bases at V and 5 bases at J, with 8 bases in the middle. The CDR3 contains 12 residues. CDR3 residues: CASSISKDTQYF. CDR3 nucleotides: TGTGCCAGCAGTATATCCAAAGATACGCAGTATTTT.

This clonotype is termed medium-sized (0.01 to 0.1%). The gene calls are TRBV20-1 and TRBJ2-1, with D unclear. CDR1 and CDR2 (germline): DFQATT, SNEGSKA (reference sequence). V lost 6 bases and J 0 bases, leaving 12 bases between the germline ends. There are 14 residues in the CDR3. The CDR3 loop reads CSAPGASSYNEQFF. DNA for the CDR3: TGCAGTGCCCCTGGCGCCAGCTCCTACAATGAGCAGTTCTTC.

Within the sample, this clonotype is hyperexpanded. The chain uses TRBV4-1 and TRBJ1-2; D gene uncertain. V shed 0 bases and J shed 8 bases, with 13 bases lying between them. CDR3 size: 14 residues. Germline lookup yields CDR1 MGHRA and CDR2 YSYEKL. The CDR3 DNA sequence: TGCGCCAGCAGCCAAGATACGAGGGTTAGCGGCTACACCTTC. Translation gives CASSQDTRVSGYTF.

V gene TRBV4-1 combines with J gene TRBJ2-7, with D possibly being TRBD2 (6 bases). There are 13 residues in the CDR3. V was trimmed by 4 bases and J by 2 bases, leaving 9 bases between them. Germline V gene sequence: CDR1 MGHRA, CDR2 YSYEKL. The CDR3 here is CASSLPGAYEQYF. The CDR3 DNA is TGCGCCAGCAGCCTGCCGGGGGCCTACGAGCAGTACTTC.

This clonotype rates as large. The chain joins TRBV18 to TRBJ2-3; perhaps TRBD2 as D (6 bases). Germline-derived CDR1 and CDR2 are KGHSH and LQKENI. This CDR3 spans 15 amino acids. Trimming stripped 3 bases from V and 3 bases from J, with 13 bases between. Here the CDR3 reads CASSPPTRSTDTQYF. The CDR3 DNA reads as TGTGCCAGCTCACCTCCGACTAGGTCGACAGATACGCAGTATTTT.

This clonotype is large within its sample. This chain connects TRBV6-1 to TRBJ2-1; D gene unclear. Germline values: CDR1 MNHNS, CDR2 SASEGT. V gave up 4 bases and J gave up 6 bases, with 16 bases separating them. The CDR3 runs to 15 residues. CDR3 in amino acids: CASSGHHSVGNEQFF. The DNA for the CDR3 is TGTGCCAGCAGTGGGCATCACAGTGTAGGCAATGAGCAGTTCTTC.

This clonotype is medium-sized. CDR3 amino acids: CSARPGGGNQPQHF. The CDR3 DNA reads TGCAGTGCTAGACCAGGGGGTGGCAATCAGCCCCAGCATTTT. This chain connects TRBV20-1 to TRBJ1-5, with 7 bases aligning to TRBD1. Germline CDR1 reads DFQATT; CDR2 reads SNEGSKA (reference sequence). This CDR3 is 14 amino acids long. V lost 2 bases, J lost 2 bases, and 3 bases stayed unmatched.

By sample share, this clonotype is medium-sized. In DNA, the CDR3 is TGCGCCAGCAGTGAGGGTTACGGTCGCAATACGCAGTATTTT. Translated, it gives CASSEGYGRNTQYF. V is TRBV10-1 and J is TRBJ2-3; D is undetermined. Germline V gives CDR1 WNHNN, CDR2 SYGVQD (reference sequence). V lost 2 bases, J lost 7 bases, and 13 bases lay in between. This CDR3 has 14 residues.

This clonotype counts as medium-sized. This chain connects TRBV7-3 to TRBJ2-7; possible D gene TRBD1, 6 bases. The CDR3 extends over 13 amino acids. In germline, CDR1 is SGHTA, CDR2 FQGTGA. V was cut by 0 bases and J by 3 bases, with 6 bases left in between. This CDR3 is CASSLTGGYEQYF. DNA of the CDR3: TGTGCCAGCAGCTTAACAGGGGGCTACGAGCAGTACTTC. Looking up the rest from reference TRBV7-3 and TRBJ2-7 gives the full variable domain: GAGVSQTPSNKVTEKGKYVELRCDPISGHTALYWYRQSLGQGPEFLIYFQGTGAADDSGLPNDRFFAVRPEGSVSTLKIQRTERGDSAVYLCASSLTGGYEQYFGPGTRLTVT.

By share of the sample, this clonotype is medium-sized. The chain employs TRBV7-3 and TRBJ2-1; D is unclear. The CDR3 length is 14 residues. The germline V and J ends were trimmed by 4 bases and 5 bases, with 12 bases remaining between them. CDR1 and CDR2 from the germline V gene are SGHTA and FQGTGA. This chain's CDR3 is CASSSGRNHNEQFF. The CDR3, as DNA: TGTGCCAGCAGCTCCGGACGGAACCACAATGAGCAGTTCTTC.

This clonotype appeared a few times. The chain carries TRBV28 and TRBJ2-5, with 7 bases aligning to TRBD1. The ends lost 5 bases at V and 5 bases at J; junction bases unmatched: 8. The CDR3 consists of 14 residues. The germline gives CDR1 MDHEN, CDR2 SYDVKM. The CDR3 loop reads CASSRQGSAETQYF. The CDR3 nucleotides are TGTGCCAGCAGTCGACAGGGATCCGCGGAGACCCAGTACTTC.

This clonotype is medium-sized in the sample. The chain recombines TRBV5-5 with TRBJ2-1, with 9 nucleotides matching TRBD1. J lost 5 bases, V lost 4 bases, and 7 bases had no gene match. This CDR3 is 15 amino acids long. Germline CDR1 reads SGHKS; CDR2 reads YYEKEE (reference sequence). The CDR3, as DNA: TGTGCCAGCAGCGCCGGGACAGGGCAACACAATGAGCAGTTCTTC. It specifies CASSAGTGQHNEQFF.

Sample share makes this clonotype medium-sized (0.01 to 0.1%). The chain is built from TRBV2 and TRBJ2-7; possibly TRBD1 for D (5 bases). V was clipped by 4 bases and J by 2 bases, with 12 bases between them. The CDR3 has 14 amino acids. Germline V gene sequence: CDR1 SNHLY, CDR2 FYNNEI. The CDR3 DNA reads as TGTGCCAGCAGTGTGGGGCAGTCTACCTACGAGCAGTACTTC. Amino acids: CASSVGQSTYEQYF. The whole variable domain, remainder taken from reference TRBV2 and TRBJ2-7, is EPEVTQTPSHQVTQMGQEVILRCVPISNHLYFYWYRQILGQKVEFLVSFYNNEISEKSEIFDDQFSVERPDGSNFTLKIRSTKLEDSAMYFCASSVGQSTYEQYFGPGTRLTVT.

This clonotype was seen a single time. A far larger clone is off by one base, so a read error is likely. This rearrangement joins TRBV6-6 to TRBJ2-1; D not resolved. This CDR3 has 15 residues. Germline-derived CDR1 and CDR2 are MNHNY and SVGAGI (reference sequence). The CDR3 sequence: CASSGHHSVGNELFF. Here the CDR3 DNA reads TGTGCCAGCAGTGGGCATCACAGTGTAGGCAATGAGCTGTTCTTC.